This passage covers 32 T cell receptor beta chains from one sample sequenced in a study of technical replicates of blood from four donors. The assay was immunoSEQ multiplex PCR, and TCRdb's table has in-frame clones only and misses some. The data show about 81,000 clones, roughly four fifths seen once. The material sequenced was PBMCs. Source of these receptors: a human donor in good health. Some clones in this sample may be carry-over from other donors' samples.

The chain joins TRBV5-1 to TRBJ2-5, with 12 bases aligning to TRBD1. With 4 bases clipped from V and 5 bases from J, the junction kept 6 bases outside the gene matches. The CDR3 has 15 amino acids. Germline lookup yields CDR1 SGHRS and CDR2 YFSETQ. Written as DNA, the CDR3 is TGCGCCAGCAGCCCCGGGACAGGGGGCGGGGAGACCCAGTACTTC. Amino acid sequence: CASSPGTGGGETQYF.

This chain connects TRBV5-6 to TRBJ2-5, with 10 bases aligning to TRBD1. CDR3 length: 13 amino acids. V gave up 3 bases and J gave up 5 bases; unmatched junction bases: 1. Germline CDR1 reads SGHDT; CDR2 reads YYEEEE. CDR3 bases: TGTGCCAGCAGCTGGGACAGGGGCGAGACCCAGTACTTC. It encodes CASSWDRGETQYF.

Of note for this clone: One end of the junction fails to match germline, which may point to a read error. This chain uses TRBV19 with TRBJ2-1, with a possible D match to TRBD1 (5 bases). Germline CDR1 and CDR2: LNHDA and SQIVND (reference sequence). The CDR3 sequence is 14 residues long. In nucleotides, the CDR3 is TGTGCCAGTAGTCGCCCCGGGTCGGACAATAAGCAGTTCTTC. Translation gives CASSRPGSDNKQFF.

This clone has just one count. CDR3 coding DNA: TGTGCCAGCAGTGAAGCGCGGCTAGTCACAGATACGCAGTATTTT. Protein product: CASSEARLVTDTQYF. This chain links TRBV6-1 with TRBJ2-3, with D uncertain. Trimming removed 0 bases at V and 2 bases at J, with 9 bases between. The CDR3 is 15 residues long. Germline lookup yields CDR1 MNHNS and CDR2 SASEGT.

The J gene is TRBJ2-7, the V gene TRBV7-9; 9 bases are shared with TRBD1. CDR3 length equals 13 residues. Losses at the gene ends were 5 bases for V and 7 bases for J; bases not matched to a gene: 6. CDR1 and CDR2 (germline): SEHNR, FQNEAQ (reference sequence). In nucleotides, the CDR3 is TGTGCCAGCAGCCCTACGACAGGGGGGGAGCAGTACTTC. Amino acid sequence: CASSPTTGGEQYF.

This chain uses TRBV5-1 with TRBJ2-3; TRBD1 aligns across 7 bases. Germline-derived CDR1 and CDR2 are SGHRS and YFSETQ. The ends lost 0 bases at V and 6 bases at J; junction bases unmatched: 7. The CDR3 contains 15 residues. CDR3 DNA sequence: TGCGCCAGCAGCTTGGGCGACAGGGATGCGGATACGCAGTATTTT. Its translation is CASSLGDRDADTQYF.

V gene TRBV7-9 combines with J gene TRBJ2-1, with 7 bases aligning to TRBD1. Per the germline V gene, CDR1 is SEHNR and CDR2 is FQNEAQ (reference sequence). With 4 bases clipped from V and 2 bases from J, the junction kept 5 bases outside the gene matches. The CDR3 consists of 15 residues. The CDR3, as DNA: TGTGCCAGCAGCTCAACGGACAGGCCCTACAATGAGCAGTTCTTC. Protein: CASSSTDRPYNEQFF.

This chain links TRBV7-9 with TRBJ2-5, with TRBD2 identical over 11 bases. V gave up 7 bases and J gave up 6 bases; unmatched junction bases: 7. Per germline, CDR1 SEHNR and CDR2 FQNEAQ (reference sequence). The CDR3 has 14 residues. CDR3 coding DNA: TGTGCCAGCACCGTAGCGGGGGGGATGAAGACCCAGTACTTC. Translated: CASTVAGGMKTQYF. Complete variable domain (other parts from reference TRBV7-9 and TRBJ2-5): DTGVSQNPRHKITKRGQNVTFRCDPISEHNRLYWYRQTLGQGPEFLTYFQNEAQLEKSRLLSDRFSAERPKGSFSTLEIQRTEQGDSAMYLCASTVAGGMKTQYFGPGTRLLVL.

This clone occurred once. V gene TRBV4-1 combines with J gene TRBJ2-7; D may be TRBD1 (7 bases). Per germline, CDR1 MGHRA and CDR2 YSYEKL. The CDR3 spans 15 residues. Trimming took off 8 bases at V and 2 bases at J, with 19 bases between the two ends. The CDR3 DNA follows: TGCGCCAGCGCCCTAAAGGAGGGGGCCCCCTACGAGCAGTACTTC. Translating it yields CASALKEGAPYEQYF.

The chain combines TRBV7-3 with TRBJ1-6, with TRBD1 identical over 8 bases. The CDR3 is made up of 14 amino acids. V shed 6 bases and J 7 bases; nucleotides not matched to a gene: 5. The germline gives CDR1 SGHTA, CDR2 FQGTGA. The CDR3 nucleotides read TGTGCCAGCAGACGCGACAGGGGAAATTCACCCCTCCACTTT. This encodes CASRRDRGNSPLHF.

CDR3 loop: CASSLTGFEQYF. CDR3 nucleotides: TGTGCCAGCAGCTTAACAGGGTTCGAGCAGTACTTC. This chain links TRBV7-2 with TRBJ2-7; D might be TRBD1 (6 bases). The CDR3 totals 12 residues. Trimming took off 2 bases at V and 6 bases at J, with 8 bases between the two ends. The germline gives CDR1 SGHTA, CDR2 FQGNSA.

This clone was seen a few times. The rearrangement joins TRBV6-4 to TRBJ2-1; 9 bases are shared with TRBD2. Losses at the gene ends were 0 bases for V and 3 bases for J; bases not matched to a gene: 3. The germline CDR1 and CDR2 sequences are MRHNA and SNTAGT. The CDR3 is 16 amino acids. As DNA, the CDR3 is TGTGCCAGCAGTGACTCGGGGACTAGCAGCTACAATGAGCAGTTCTTC. Its translation is CASSDSGTSSYNEQFF.

The chain recombines TRBV29-1 with TRBJ1-2, with D possibly TRBD1 on 5 matching bases. This CDR3 is built from 14 residues. Germline V gene lookup returns CDR1 SQVTM and CDR2 ANQGSEA. V was cut by 4 bases and J by 0 bases, with 12 bases left in between. CDR3 region: CSVAGRGTNYGYTF. The CDR3 nucleotides are TGCAGCGTTGCTGGGAGGGGCACTAACTATGGCTACACCTTC.

CDR3 DNA: TGTGCCAGCTCACCGAAGACAGGGATCCACGAGCAGTACTTC. Translated, it gives CASSPKTGIHEQYF. The V and J genes are TRBV18 and TRBJ2-7; 7 nucleotides line up with TRBD1. The CDR3 has 14 amino acids. V was pared by 3 bases and J by 5 bases, with 7 bases of the junction left unmatched. Germline V gives CDR1 KGHSH, CDR2 LQKENI.

This clone was picked up one time. CDR3 in amino acids: CASKIGDNQNTEAFF. CDR3 DNA sequence: TGTGCCAGTAAAATAGGGGACAATCAGAACACTGAAGCTTTCTTT. V is TRBV27 and J is TRBJ1-1; perhaps TRBD1 as D (6 bases). Germline-derived CDR1 and CDR2 are MNHEY and SMNVEV (reference sequence). There are 15 residues in the CDR3. Trimming cost V 9 bases and J 1 base, with 18 bases left between them.

This clone came up once. V gene TRBV4-3 combines with J gene TRBJ1-4, with 10 bases fitting TRBD1. CDR3 size: 20 residues. V was pared by 0 bases and J by 0 bases, with 10 bases of the junction left unmatched. Germline assignment: CDR1 LGHNA and CDR2 YSLEER. CDR3 nucleotide sequence: TGCGCCAGCAGCCAAGAAAGGGTCGGGACAGGGGCTTCAACTAATGAAAAACTGTTTTTT. As protein: CASSQERVGTGASTNEKLFF.

V and J are TRBV7-9 and TRBJ2-1, with 7 bases fitting TRBD1. From germline, CDR1 is SEHNR and CDR2 FQNEAQ (reference sequence). The V and J ends lost 4 bases and 14 bases, in that order; junction bases with no gene match: 14. This CDR3 is built from 14 residues. This CDR3 is CASSSLLNRGAEFF. As DNA, the CDR3 is TGTGCCAGCAGCTCCCTACTTAACAGGGGCGCGGAGTTCTTC.

This clone has just a few counts. The chain couples TRBV5-4 to TRBJ2-3; 9 bases map to TRBD1. The CDR3 loop spans 15 amino acids. Looked up from germline, CDR1 is SGHNT and CDR2 is YYREEE (reference sequence). Losses at the gene ends were 5 bases for V and 3 bases for J; bases not matched to a gene: 7. CDR3 in amino acids: CASSPTGGTTDTQYF. The CDR3 region has the DNA TGTGCCAGCAGTCCGACAGGGGGTACGACAGATACGCAGTATTTT.

V gene TRBV5-6 combines with J gene TRBJ1-2; TRBD1 aligns across 8 bases. The V gene's germline CDR1 is SGHDT and CDR2 YYEEEE. The CDR3 loop spans 17 amino acids. The trim removed 4 bases at V and 4 bases at J, leaving 15 bases unmatched. This CDR3 reads CASSRPEQGEGLYGYTF. The CDR3 bases are TGTGCCAGCAGCCGACCTGAACAGGGGGAGGGACTCTATGGCTACACCTTC.

The genes are TRBV5-1 and TRBJ2-7, with 9 bases identical to TRBD1. The CDR3 contains 16 residues. CDR1 is SGHRS, CDR2 YFSETQ, per germline. The junction had 11 bases not matched to a gene; V was cut back by 4 bases and J by 3 bases. CDR3 coding DNA: TGCGCCAGCAGCCTGACCGCGGGGACAGGGAACTACGAGCAGTACTTC. It specifies CASSLTAGTGNYEQYF.

This rearrangement joins TRBV19 to TRBJ2-3, with TRBD2 matching over 12 bases. J lost 9 bases, V lost 3 bases, and 7 bases had no gene match. The germline V gene encodes CDR1 LNHDA and CDR2 SQIVND (reference sequence). This CDR3 has 15 residues. CDR3 residues: CASSMLAGGIQTQYF. CDR3 in DNA: TGTGCCAGTAGTATGCTAGCGGGGGGGATCCAAACGCAGTATTTT. Based on the CDR3 plus reference TRBV19 and TRBJ2-3, the full variable domain is DGGITQSPKYLFRKEGQNVTLSCEQNLNHDAMYWYRQDPGQGLRLIYYSQIVNDFQKGDIAEGYSVSREKKESFPLTVTSAQKNPTAFYLCASSMLAGGIQTQYFGPGTRLTVL.

The CDR3 DNA reads as TGTGCCATCAGTGGGCCGACAGGGGTTAACGAGCAGTACTTC. It encodes CAISGPTGVNEQYF. This sequence joins TRBV10-3 and TRBJ2-7, with TRBD1 identical over 8 bases. Germline trimming cut 4 bases from V and 5 bases from J; bases unmatched to any gene: 7. Germline CDR1 ENHRY, CDR2 SYGVKD. This CDR3 is 14 amino acids long.

This clone was detected a few times. V is TRBV6-5 and J is TRBJ2-7; 9 bases match TRBD2. J was trimmed by 5 bases and V by 10 bases; bases with no gene match: 15. The CDR3 is 15 amino acids. Germline CDR1 reads MNHEY; CDR2 reads SVGAGI. DNA of the CDR3: TGTGCCACCAAGAGGGAGGTTAGCGGGAGCCACGAGCAGTACTTC. Protein: CATKREVSGSHEQYF.

The chain combines TRBV9 with TRBJ2-5, with TRBD1 identical over 11 bases. V was pared by 3 bases and J by 5 bases, with 6 bases of the junction left unmatched. The CDR3 length is 15 residues. Germline V lookup: CDR1 SGDLS, CDR2 YYNGEE. This chain's CDR3 is CASSGGTGGRETQYF. DNA of the CDR3: TGTGCCAGCAGCGGGGGGACAGGGGGGAGGGAGACCCAGTACTTC. Full variable domain (missing parts from reference TRBV9 and TRBJ2-5): DSGVTQTPKHLITATGQRVTLRCSPRSGDLSVYWYQQSLDQGLQFLIQYYNGEERAKGNILERFSAQQFPDLHSELNLSSLELGDSALYFCASSGGTGGRETQYFGPGTRLLVL.

The J gene is TRBJ1-1, the V gene TRBV5-1; D is undetermined. The germline CDR1 and CDR2 sequences are SGHRS and YFSETQ. The V end lost 0 bases, the J end lost 0 bases, and 9 bases lay between the germline ends. This CDR3 spans 15 amino acids. The CDR3 coding sequence is TGCGCCAGCAGCTTGGCCGCGGGGATGAACACTGAAGCTTTCTTT. Its translation is CASSLAAGMNTEAFF. The variable domain in full, completed from reference TRBV5-1 and TRBJ1-1, reads KAGVTQTPRYLIKTRGQQVTLSCSPISGHRSVSWYQQTPGQGLQFLFEYFSETQRNKGNFPGRFSGRQFSNSRSEMNVSTLELGDSALYLCASSLAAGMNTEAFFGQGTRLTVV.

V gene TRBV6-1 combines with J gene TRBJ1-1; 7 positions match TRBD1. V gave up 10 bases and J gave up 4 bases; unmatched junction bases: 3. In germline, CDR1 is MNHNS, CDR2 SASEGT. The CDR3 extends over 11 amino acids. The CDR3 coding sequence is TGTGCCACCCAGGGGGGCACTGAAGCTTTCTTT. Translating gives CATQGGTEAFF.

V and J are TRBV29-1 and TRBJ2-7; 8 bases align to TRBD1. The CDR3 contains 16 residues. Trimming cost V 0 bases and J 0 bases; bases outside gene matches: 7. The germline V gene encodes CDR1 SQVTM and CDR2 ANQGSEA. CDR3: CSVEEPKTGASYEQYF. Here the CDR3 DNA reads TGCAGCGTTGAAGAACCGAAGACAGGGGCCTCCTACGAGCAGTACTTC.

The chain couples TRBV13 to TRBJ1-2; possible D gene TRBD1, 6 bases. Per germline, CDR1 PRHDT and CDR2 FYEKMQ (reference sequence). Between the trimmed V and J ends, which lost 4 bases and 8 bases, there was a span of 17 bases. The CDR3 covers 14 residues. CDR3 in DNA: TGTGCCAGCAGCTCCCCCCCACAGGGTGGAGGCTACACCTTC. Translating it yields CASSSPPQGGGYTF. The complete variable domain, with remaining parts taken from reference TRBV13 and TRBJ1-2, reads AAGVIQSPRHLIKEKRETATLKCYPIPRHDTVYWYQQGPGQDPQFLISFYEKMQSDKGSIPDRFSAQQFSDYHSELNMSSLELGDSALYFCASSSPPQGGGYTFGSGTRLTVV.

The chain carries TRBV6-5 and TRBJ1-5, with a tentative D call TRBD1 (5 bases). Trimming left V 7 bases short and J 6 bases short, with 13 bases between. Per the germline V gene, CDR1 is MNHEY and CDR2 is SVGAGI. This CDR3 has 13 residues. CDR3 sequence reads: CASKTGLGQPQHF. The CDR3 DNA reads TGTGCCAGCAAAACAGGTTTAGGTCAGCCCCAGCATTTT.

This chain links TRBV4-3 with TRBJ2-3; 8 bases align to TRBD2. The CDR3 length is 18 residues. Germline V gene data show CDR1 as LGHNA and CDR2 as YSLEER. V trimming: 0 bases; J trimming: 5 bases; junction bases outside the gene matches: 13. DNA of the CDR3: TGCGCCAGCAGCCAAGAAGCCCCGCGGCGGGGGGCCGTAGATACGCAGTATTTT. Its protein product is CASSQEAPRRGAVDTQYF.

V gene TRBV4-3 combines with J gene TRBJ2-1; 16 positions agree with TRBD2. The V and J ends lost 0 bases and 9 bases, in that order; junction bases with no gene match: 5. CDR1 is LGHNA and CDR2 is YSLEER in the germline V gene. The CDR3 covers 17 residues. DNA of the CDR3: TGCGCCAGCAGCCAAGAGGGACTAGCGGGAGGGTGGGCTGAGCAGTTCTTC. Amino acid sequence: CASSQEGLAGGWAEQFF.

This clone was observed a handful of times. This chain connects TRBV28 to TRBJ2-5; D is possibly TRBD1 (5 bases). The CDR3 is made up of 13 amino acids. V dropped 6 bases and J dropped 2 bases, with 10 bases sitting between them. Germline V gene lookup returns CDR1 MDHEN and CDR2 SYDVKM. The CDR3 region has the DNA TGTGCCAGCAGAGAGACAGTTCAAGAGACCCAGTACTTC. This sequence encodes CASRETVQETQYF. Supplemented by reference TRBV28 and TRBJ2-5, the full variable domain reads DVKVTQSSRYLVKRTGEKVFLECVQDMDHENMFWYRQDPGLGLRLIYFSYDVKMKEKGDIPEGYSVSREKKERFSLILESASTNQTSMYLCASRETVQETQYFGPGTRLLVL.